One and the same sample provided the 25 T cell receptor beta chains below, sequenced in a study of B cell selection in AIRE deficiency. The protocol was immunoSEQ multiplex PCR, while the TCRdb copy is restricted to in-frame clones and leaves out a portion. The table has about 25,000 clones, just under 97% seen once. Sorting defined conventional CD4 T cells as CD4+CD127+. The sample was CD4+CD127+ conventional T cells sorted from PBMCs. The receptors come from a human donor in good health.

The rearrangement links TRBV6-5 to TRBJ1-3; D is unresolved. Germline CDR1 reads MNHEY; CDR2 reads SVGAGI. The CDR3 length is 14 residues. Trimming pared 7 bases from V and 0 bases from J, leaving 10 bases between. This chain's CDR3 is CASTRTVSGNTIYF. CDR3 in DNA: TGTGCCAGCACCCGGACGGTCTCTGGAAACACCATATATTTT.

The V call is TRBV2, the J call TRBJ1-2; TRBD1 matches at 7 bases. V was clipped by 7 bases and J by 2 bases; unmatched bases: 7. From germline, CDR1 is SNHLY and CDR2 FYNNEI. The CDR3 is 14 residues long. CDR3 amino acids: CASNERGQNYGYTF. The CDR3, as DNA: TGTGCCAGCAACGAACGGGGACAGAACTATGGCTACACCTTC.

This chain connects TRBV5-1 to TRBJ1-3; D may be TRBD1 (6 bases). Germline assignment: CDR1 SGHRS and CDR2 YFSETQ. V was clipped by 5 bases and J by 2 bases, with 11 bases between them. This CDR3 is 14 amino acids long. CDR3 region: CASRQQGTGNTIYF. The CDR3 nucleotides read TGCGCCAGCAGGCAACAGGGCACTGGAAACACCATATATTTT.

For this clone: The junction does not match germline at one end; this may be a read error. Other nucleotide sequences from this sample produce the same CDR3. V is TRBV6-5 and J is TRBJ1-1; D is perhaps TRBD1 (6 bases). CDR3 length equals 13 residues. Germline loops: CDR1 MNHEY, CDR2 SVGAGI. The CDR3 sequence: CASSFQGNTEAFF. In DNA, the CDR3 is TGTGCCAGCAGTTTCCAGGGGAACACTGAAGCTTTCTTC.

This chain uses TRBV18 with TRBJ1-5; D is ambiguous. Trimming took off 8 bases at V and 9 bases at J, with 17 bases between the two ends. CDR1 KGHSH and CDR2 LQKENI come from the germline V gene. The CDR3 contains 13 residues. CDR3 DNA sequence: TGTGCCAGCCAAACGGCCCCGGAGGCGCCCCAGCATTTT. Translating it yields CASQTAPEAPQHF.

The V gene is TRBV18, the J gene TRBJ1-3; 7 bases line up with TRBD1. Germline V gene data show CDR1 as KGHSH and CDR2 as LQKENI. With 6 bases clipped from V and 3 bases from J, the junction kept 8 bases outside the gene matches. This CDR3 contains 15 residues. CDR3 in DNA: TGTGCCAGCTCTCCCGACAGGGCGAATGGAAACACCATATATTTT. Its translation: CASSPDRANGNTIYF.

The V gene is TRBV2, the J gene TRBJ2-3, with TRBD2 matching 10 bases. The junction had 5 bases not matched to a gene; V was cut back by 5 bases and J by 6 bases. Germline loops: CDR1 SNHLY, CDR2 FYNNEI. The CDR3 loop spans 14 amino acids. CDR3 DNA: TGTGCCAGCAGTTATACTAGCGGGGCCGATACGCAGTATTTT. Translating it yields CASSYTSGADTQYF.

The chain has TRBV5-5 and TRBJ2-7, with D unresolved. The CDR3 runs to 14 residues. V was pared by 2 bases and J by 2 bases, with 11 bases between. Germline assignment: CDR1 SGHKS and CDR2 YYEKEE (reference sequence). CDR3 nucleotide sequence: TGTGCCAGCAGCTTCGACACGGGTCCCTACGAGCAGTACTTC. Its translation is CASSFDTGPYEQYF. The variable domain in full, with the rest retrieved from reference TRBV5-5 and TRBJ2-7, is DAGVTQSPTHLIKTRGQQVTLRCSPISGHKSVSWYQQVLGQGPQFIFQYYEKEERGRGNFPDRFSARQFPNYSSELNVNALLLGDSALYLCASSFDTGPYEQYFGPGTRLTVT.

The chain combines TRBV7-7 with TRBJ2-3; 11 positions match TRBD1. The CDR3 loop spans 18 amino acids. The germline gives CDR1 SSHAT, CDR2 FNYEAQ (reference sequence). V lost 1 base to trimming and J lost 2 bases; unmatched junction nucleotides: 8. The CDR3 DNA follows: TGTGCCAGCAGCTTAGGAGTGGGGACAGGGGGGAACACAGATACGCAGTATTTT. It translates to CASSLGVGTGGNTDTQYF. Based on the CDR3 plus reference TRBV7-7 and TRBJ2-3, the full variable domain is GAGVSQSPRYKVTKRGQDVTLRCDPISSHATLYWYQQALGQGPEFLTYFNYEAQPDKSGLPSDRFSAERPEGSISTLTIQRTEQRDSAMYRCASSLGVGTGGNTDTQYFGPGTRLTVL.

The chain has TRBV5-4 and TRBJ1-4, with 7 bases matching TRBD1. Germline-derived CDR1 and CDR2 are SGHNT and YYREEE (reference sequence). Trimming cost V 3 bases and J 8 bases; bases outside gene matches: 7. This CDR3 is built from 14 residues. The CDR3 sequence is CASSWEGAREKLFF. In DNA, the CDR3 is TGTGCCAGCAGCTGGGAGGGGGCGCGGGAAAAACTGTTTTTT. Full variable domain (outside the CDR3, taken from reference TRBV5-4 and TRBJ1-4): ETGVTQSPTHLIKTRGQQVTLRCSSQSGHNTVSWYQQALGQGPQFIFQYYREEENGRGNFPPRFSGLQFPNYSSELNVNALELDDSALYLCASSWEGAREKLFFGSGTQLSVL.

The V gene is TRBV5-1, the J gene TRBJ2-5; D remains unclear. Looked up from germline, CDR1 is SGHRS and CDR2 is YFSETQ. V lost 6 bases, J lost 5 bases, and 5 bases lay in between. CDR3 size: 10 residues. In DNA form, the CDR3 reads TGCGCCAGCAAAGGGGAGACCCAGTACTTC. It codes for CASKGETQYF.

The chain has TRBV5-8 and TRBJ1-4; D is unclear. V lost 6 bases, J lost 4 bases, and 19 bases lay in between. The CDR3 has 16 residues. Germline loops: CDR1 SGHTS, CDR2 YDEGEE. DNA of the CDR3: TGTGCCAGCACCCACCCGAGGAGCCTCCTTAATGAAAAACTGTTTTTT. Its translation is CASTHPRSLLNEKLFF.

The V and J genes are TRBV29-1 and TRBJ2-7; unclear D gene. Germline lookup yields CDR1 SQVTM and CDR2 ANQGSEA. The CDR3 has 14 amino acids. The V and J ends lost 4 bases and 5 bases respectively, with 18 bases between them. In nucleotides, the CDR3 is TGCAGCGTTGGGTCCTTCTCAGGAATCCACGAGCAGTACTTC. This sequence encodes CSVGSFSGIHEQYF.

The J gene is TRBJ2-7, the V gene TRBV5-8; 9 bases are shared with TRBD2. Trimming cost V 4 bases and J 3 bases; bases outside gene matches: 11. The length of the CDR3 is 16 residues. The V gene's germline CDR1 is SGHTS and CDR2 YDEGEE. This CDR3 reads CASSQFGLAGNYEQYF. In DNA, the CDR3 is TGTGCCAGCAGCCAATTTGGTCTAGCGGGGAACTACGAGCAGTACTTC.

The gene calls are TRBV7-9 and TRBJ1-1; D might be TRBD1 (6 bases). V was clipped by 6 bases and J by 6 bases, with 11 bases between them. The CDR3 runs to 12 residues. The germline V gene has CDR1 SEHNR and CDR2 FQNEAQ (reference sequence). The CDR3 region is CASSLRGAEAFF. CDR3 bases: TGTGCCAGCAGTCTCAGGGGCGCTGAAGCTTTCTTT.

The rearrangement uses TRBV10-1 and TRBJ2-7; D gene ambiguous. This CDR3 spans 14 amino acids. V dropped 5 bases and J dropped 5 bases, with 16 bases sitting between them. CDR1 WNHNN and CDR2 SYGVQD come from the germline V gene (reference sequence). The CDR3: CASSRDPEAHEQYF. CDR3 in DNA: TGCGCCAGCAGTAGGGATCCCGAAGCCCACGAGCAGTACTTC.

CDR3: CASRGLAATYEQYF. CDR3 bases: TGTGCCAGCAGGGGACTAGCGGCAACCTACGAGCAGTACTTC. The V call is TRBV27, the J call TRBJ2-7, with 11 bases fitting TRBD2. Germline V gives CDR1 MNHEY, CDR2 SMNVEV (reference sequence). The V segment lost 6 bases and the J segment 2 bases; nucleotides outside the gene matches: 3. CDR3 length: 14 residues.

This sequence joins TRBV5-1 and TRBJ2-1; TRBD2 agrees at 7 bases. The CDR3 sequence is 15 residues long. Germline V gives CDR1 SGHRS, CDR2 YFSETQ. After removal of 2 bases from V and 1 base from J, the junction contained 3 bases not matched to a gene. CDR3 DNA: TGCGCCAGCAGCTTCCGGGGGGAATCCTACAATGAGCAGTTCTTC. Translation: CASSFRGESYNEQFF.

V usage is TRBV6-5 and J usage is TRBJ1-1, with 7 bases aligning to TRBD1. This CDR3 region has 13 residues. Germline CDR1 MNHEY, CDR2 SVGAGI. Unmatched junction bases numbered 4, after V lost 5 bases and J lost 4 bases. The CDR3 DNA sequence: TGTGCCAGCAGTAGTGACAGGGTCACTGAAGCTTTCTTT. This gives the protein CASSSDRVTEAFF.

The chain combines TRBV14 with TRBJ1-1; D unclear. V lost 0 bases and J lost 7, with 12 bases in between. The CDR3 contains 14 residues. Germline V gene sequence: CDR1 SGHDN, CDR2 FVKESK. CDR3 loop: CASSQEREPLEAFF. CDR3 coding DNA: TGTGCCAGCAGCCAAGAACGGGAGCCTCTTGAAGCTTTCTTT.

CDR3 sequence (DNA): TGTGCCAGCAGCCCTTTCAGGACAAACAATGAGCAGTTCTTC. It is translated as CASSPFRTNNEQFF. This rearrangement joins TRBV11-1 to TRBJ2-1, with D possibly being TRBD1 (5 bases). The V end lost 5 bases, the J end lost 5 bases, and 13 bases lay between the germline ends. This CDR3 contains 14 residues. Germline CDR1 and CDR2: SGHAT and FQDESV (reference sequence).

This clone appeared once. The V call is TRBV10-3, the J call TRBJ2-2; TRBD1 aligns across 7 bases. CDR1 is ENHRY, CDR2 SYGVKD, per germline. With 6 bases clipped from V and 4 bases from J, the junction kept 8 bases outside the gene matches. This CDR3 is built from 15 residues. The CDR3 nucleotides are TGTGCCATCAGGAGGGACAGCCAATCCACCGGGGAGCTGTTTTTT. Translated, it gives CAIRRDSQSTGELFF.

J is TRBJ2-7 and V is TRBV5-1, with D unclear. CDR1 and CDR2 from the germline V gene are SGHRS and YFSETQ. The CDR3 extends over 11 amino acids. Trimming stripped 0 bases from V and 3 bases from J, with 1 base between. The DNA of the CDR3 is TGCGCCAGCAGCTTGGACTACGAGCAGTACTTC. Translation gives CASSLDYEQYF.

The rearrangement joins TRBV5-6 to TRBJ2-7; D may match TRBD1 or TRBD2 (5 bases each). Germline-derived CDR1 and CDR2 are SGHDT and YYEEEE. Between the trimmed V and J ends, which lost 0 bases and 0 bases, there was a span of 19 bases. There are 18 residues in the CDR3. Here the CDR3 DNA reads TGTGCCAGCAGCTTGGAGGAGAGGGACCCGAGTAGCTCCTACGAGCAGTACTTC. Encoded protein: CASSLEERDPSSSYEQYF.

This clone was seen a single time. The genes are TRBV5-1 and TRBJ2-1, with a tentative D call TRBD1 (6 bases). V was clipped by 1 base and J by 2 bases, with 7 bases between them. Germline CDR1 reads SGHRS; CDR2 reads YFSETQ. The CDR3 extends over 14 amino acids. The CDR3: CASSLTGTYNEQFF. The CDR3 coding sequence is TGCGCCAGCAGCTTGACAGGGACCTACAATGAGCAGTTCTTC.